This T cell receptor (beta chain) derives from a study of post-analysis software for immune sequencing data. Study-wide results and caveats: TRBV segments more frequent in patients than in controls numbered a few and included TRBV5-6, TRBV5-1 and TRBV20-1.

cDNA libraries for TCR beta contained unique molecular identifiers. Roughly 500,000 cDNA molecules were obtained per 1 to 10 million input T cells. Each CDR3 protein is one row after TCRdb ran MiXCR on the PCR reads. The sample holds hundreds of thousands of distinct CDR3 sequences, less than 35% seen once. A note on this clonotype: Its specificity is unknown.

The CDR3 covers 16 residues. Trimming removed 6 bases from V and 4 bases from J; junction bases left unmatched: 13. The sequence was obtained from a girl aged 10 to 17 with multiple sclerosis. Sequenced input: blood. This chain joins TRBV12-3 or TRBV12-4 and TRBJ2-3; 7 bases map to TRBD2. This CDR3 is CASRPPTSVRADTQYF. The CDR3 DNA reads TGTGCCAGCAGGCCACCCACTAGCGTACGCGCAGATACGCAGTATTTT.